This record covers a single T cell receptor beta chain. What it binds is not known. The collection from each donor was one heparinised blood draw averaging roughly 110 mL. Germline CDR1 is SEHNR and CDR2 is FQNEAQ (reference sequence). The V gene lost 1 base and the J gene lost 2 bases, with 14 bases spanning the gap. The CDR3 has 16 amino acids. Expressed TCRB transcripts were sequenced because the entire RNA isolate underwent reverse transcription. The table came from immunoSEQ multiplex PCR; TCRdb's copy has only in-frame clones and leaves some out. The data show around 170,000 clones, with just over 9% seen just once and approximately 2.3% held by the top ten. This sample is part of a study of beta chain features in type 1 diabetes. As for the study in general: Cell yields, gender and age were comparable in patients and healthy donors. Investigators examined 107,917,701 sorted cells across all samples.

Findings and limits, study-wide: HLA influence on TCRB rearrangement stayed unresolved here.

The receptor was isolated from a woman aged 18-35 years in good health. V is TRBV7-9 and J is TRBJ1-2, with D unclear. Sequenced input: central memory CD4+ T cells from blood. The CDR3: CASSLGVQLQNYGYTF. In DNA, the CDR3 is TGTGCCAGCAGCTTAGGCGTACAGCTCCAGAACTATGGCTACACCTTC. Full variable domain (rest looked up from reference TRBV7-9 and TRBJ1-2): DTGVSQNPRHKITKRGQNVTFRCDPISEHNRLYWYRQTLGQGPEFLTYFQNEAQLEKSRLLSDRFSAERPKGSFSTLEIQRTEQGDSAMYLCASSLGVQLQNYGYTFGSGTRLTVV.